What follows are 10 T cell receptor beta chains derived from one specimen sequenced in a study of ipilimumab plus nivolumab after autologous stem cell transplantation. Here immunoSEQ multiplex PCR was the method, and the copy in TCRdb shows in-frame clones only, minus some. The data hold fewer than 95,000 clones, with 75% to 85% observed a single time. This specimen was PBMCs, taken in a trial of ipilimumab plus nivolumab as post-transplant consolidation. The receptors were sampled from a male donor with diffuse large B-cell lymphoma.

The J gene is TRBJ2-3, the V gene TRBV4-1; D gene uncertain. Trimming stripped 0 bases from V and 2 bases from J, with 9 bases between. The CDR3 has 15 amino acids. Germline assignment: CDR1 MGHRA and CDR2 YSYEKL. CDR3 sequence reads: CASSQDRSNTDTQYF. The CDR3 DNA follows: TGCGCCAGCAGCCAAGACAGATCGAACACAGATACGCAGTATTTT.

The CDR3 sequence is CASSSQRGRTDTQYF. The CDR3, as DNA: TGTGCCAGCAGCTCCCAGCGGGGCCGCACAGATACGCAGTATTTT. The chain carries TRBV7-2 and TRBJ2-3; 7 bases are shared with TRBD2. J was trimmed by 1 base and V by 4 bases; bases with no gene match: 5. The CDR3 contains 15 residues. Germline assignment: CDR1 SGHTA and CDR2 FQGNSA.

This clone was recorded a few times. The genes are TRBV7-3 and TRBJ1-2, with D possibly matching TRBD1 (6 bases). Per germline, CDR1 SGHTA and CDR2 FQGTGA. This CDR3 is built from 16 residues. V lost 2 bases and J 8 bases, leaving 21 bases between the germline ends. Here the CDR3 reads CASSLDVSAGVGGYTF. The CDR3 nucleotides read TGTGCCAGCAGCTTAGACGTGTCGGCAGGGGTTGGAGGCTACACCTTC.

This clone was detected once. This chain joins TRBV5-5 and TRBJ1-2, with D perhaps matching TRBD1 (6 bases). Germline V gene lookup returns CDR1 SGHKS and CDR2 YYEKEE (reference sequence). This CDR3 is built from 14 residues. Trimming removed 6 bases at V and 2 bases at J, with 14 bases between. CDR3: CASTQDRSNYGYTF. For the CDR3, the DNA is TGTGCCAGCACTCAGGACAGATCCAACTATGGCTACACCTTC.

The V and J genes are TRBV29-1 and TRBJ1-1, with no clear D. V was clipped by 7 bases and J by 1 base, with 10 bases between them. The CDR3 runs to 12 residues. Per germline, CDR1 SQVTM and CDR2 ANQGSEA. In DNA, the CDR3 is TGCAGCGCATGGCACCCGAACACTGAAGCTTTCTTT. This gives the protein CSAWHPNTEAFF.

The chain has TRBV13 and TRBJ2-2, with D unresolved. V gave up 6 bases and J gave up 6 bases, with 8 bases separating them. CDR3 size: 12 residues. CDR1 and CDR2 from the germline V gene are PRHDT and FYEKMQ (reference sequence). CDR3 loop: CASRWGPGELFF. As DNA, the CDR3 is TGTGCCAGCAGGTGGGGTCCCGGGGAGCTGTTTTTT.

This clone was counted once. DNA for the CDR3: TGTGCCAGCTCACCAGACAGGGGAGAGACCCAGTACTTC. Encoded protein: CASSPDRGETQYF. This rearrangement joins TRBV18 to TRBJ2-5; 8 nucleotides match TRBD1. The CDR3 extends over 13 amino acids. Germline loops: CDR1 KGHSH, CDR2 LQKENI. Trimming cost V 2 bases and J 4 bases; bases outside gene matches: 0.

The chain's CDR3 is CASSPPTGDTQYF. The CDR3 DNA follows: TGTGCCAGCAGCCCGCCGACGGGAGATACGCAGTATTTT. The genes are TRBV9 and TRBJ2-3; no clear D. The germline V and J ends were trimmed by 4 bases and 5 bases, with 11 bases remaining between them. The length of the CDR3 is 13 residues. The germline gives CDR1 SGDLS, CDR2 YYNGEE. Full variable domain (rest looked up from reference TRBV9 and TRBJ2-3): DSGVTQTPKHLITATGQRVTLRCSPRSGDLSVYWYQQSLDQGLQFLIQYYNGEERAKGNILERFSAQQFPDLHSELNLSSLELGDSALYFCASSPPTGDTQYFGPGTRLTVL.

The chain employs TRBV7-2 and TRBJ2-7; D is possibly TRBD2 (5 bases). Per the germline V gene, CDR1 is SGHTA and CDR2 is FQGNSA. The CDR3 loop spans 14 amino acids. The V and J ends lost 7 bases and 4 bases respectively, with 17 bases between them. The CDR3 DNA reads TGTGCCAGCACCGATTATTTGAGGGAATACGAGCAGTACTTC. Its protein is CASTDYLREYEQYF.

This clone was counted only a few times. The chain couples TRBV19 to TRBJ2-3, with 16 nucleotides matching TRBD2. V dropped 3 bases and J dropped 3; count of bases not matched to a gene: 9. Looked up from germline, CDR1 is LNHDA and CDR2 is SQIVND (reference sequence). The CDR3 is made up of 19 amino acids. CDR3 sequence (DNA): TGTGCCAGTAGTATGATCGGCCGGGGACTAGCGGGGGGGACAGATACGCAGTATTTT. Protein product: CASSMIGRGLAGGTDTQYF.